This T cell receptor (beta chain) was captured in a study of cytomegalovirus exposure and HLA in healthy donors. A multiplex PCR was run with 60 Vbeta primers and 13 Jbeta primers. Here immunoSEQ multiplex PCR was the method, and the copy in TCRdb shows in-frame clones only, minus some. The sample has around 140,000 clones, 60% to 85% seen once; the top ten hold 1.8%. Healthy people donating bone marrow made up the donors. Overall study findings and caveats: Cytomegalovirus association was assigned to about 150 TCR beta chains. With later analysis, a missense DCLRE1C variant became linked to TCR beta V- and J-gene trimming.

The table lists this clone with a count of one. Its antigen is currently unknown. Germline CDR1 and CDR2: SEHNR and FQNEAQ (reference sequence). Trimming removed 6 bases from V and 3 bases from J; junction bases left unmatched: 2. The CDR3 totals 13 residues. This chain joins TRBV7-9 and TRBJ1-1, with 9 bases matching TRBD1. The sequence derives from a female donor in good health and CMV-seropositive. Source material: PBMCs. The CDR3 coding sequence is TGTGCCAGCAGGAGACAGGGGGACACTGAAGCTTTCTTT. Translating gives CASRRQGDTEAFF.